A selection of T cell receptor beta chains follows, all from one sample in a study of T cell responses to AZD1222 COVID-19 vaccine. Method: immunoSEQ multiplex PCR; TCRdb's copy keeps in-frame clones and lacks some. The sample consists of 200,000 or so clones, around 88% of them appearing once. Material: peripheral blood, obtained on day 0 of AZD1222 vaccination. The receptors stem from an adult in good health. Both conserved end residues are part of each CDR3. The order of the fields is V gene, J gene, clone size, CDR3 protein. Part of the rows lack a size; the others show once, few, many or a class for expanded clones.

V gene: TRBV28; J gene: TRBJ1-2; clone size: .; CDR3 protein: CASSAMGGETYVYGYTF
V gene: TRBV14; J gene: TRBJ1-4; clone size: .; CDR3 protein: CASSPDLGGREKLFF
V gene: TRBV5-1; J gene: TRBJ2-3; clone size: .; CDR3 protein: CASSLGDRDTDTQYF
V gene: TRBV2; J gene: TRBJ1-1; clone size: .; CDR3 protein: CASSVAWRNTEAFF
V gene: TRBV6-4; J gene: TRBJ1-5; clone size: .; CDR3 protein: CASSEQGGQPQHF
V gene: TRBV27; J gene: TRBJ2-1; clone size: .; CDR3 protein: CASSLGRDRGGYEQFF
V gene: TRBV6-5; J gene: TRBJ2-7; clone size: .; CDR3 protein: CASSYSSSEQYF
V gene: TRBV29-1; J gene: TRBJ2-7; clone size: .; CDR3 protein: CSGSSGNRYEQYF
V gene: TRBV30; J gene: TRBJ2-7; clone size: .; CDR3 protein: CAWSNPTSREQYF
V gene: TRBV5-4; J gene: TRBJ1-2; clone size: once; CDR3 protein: CASSPTGATNYGYTF
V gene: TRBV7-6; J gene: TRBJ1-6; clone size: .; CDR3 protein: CASSLEAGGGDYLHF
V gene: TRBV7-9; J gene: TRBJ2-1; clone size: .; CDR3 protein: CASSALDGGVNNEQFF
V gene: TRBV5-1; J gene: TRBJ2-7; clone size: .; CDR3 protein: CASSLGGTGSTYEQYF
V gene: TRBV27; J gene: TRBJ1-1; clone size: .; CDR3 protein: CASSLGGDWREAFF
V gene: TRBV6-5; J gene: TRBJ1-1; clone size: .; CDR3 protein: CASRASRQGAWVAFF
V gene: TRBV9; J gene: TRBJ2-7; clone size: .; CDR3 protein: CASSTQGEGYEQYF
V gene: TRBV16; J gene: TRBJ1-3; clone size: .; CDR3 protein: CASSQLESSGNTIYF
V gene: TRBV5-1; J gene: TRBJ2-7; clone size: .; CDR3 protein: CASSLMGDIYEQYF
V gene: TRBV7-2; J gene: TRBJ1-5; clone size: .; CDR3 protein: CASSLWGQGQLEPQHF
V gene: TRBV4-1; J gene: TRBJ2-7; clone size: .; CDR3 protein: CASSQDFGGGNTYEQYF
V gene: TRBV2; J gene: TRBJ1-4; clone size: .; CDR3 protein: CASSEGQVTNEKLFF
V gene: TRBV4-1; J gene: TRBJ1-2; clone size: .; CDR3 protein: CASSQDSATGYGYTF
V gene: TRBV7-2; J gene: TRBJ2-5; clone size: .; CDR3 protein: CASSPYERGGPETQYF
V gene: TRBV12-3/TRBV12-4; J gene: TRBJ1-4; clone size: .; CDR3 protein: CASSKWKGRKLFF
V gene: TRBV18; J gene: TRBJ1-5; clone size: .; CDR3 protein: CASSPSAGRDQPQHF